This note documents a single T cell receptor beta chain sequence. This entry is derived from a study of blood T cell repertoires in COVID-19. Germline V CDR1 and CDR2: SGHNT, YYREEE (reference sequence). J lost 6 bases, V lost 4 bases, and 4 bases had no gene match. The CDR3 is 13 residues long. Libraries were prepared by immunoSEQ multiplex PCR; TCRdb keeps only in-frame clonotypes and omits some of them. The data contain about 160,000 clones, 65% to 80% of them seen just once; the ten biggest clones take up roughly 8%. The sequenced sample was peripheral blood. The TCR comes from a man aged 60 to 69 with acute or convalescent COVID-19. V is TRBV5-4 and J is TRBJ1-1; the match to TRBD1 covers 9 bases. For the CDR3, the DNA is TGTGCCAGCAGCCCGACAGGGGGACCTGAAGCTTTCTTT. It is translated as CASSPTGGPEAFF. The full variable domain, in which reference TRBV5-4 and TRBJ1-1 provide the parts outside the CDR3, is ETGVTQSPTHLIKTRGQQVTLRCSSQSGHNTVSWYQQALGQGPQFIFQYYREEENGRGNFPPRFSGLQFPNYSSELNVNALELDDSALYLCASSPTGGPEAFFGQGTRLTVV.